The 24 T cell receptor beta chains below all came from one sample that was sequenced in a study of tumor-infiltrating lymphocytes in primary liver carcinoma. TCR beta cDNA came from approximately 540 ng total RNA, primed with a constant-region primer. TCR beta libraries came from three nested multiplex PCR rounds using slightly modified ARM-PCR. The two initial PCR rounds, approximately 10 cycles each, used TRBV1-TRBV30 forward and C-beta reverse primers. TCRdb fed the multiplex PCR reads into MiXCR, producing one record per CDR3 protein. The sample consists of some 87,000 distinct CDR3 sequences, approximately 68% of them appearing once. Investigators took RNA and DNA out together from about 20-30 mg of unsorted bulk tissue. The sample was tumor-adjacent normal liver tissue. The receptors derive from a man in his forties with primary liver carcinoma and hepatitis B virus infection.

A word on this clonotype: Just one base apart from a much larger clone, this may be a read error. The chain joins TRBV10-3 to TRBJ2-5; D may be TRBD2 (6 bases). The germline gives CDR1 ENHRY, CDR2 SYGVKD. V lost 3 bases and J 5 bases, leaving 13 bases between the germline ends. The CDR3 has 14 amino acids. The CDR3 nucleotides read TGTGCCATCAGTGAACCTAGCGAGGGTGAGACCCAGTACTTC. Its translation: CAISEPSEGETQYF.

Notes on this clonotype: At one of its ends the junction is not consistent with the germline gene, which may arise from a read error. The chain couples TRBV9 to TRBJ2-1; 7 nucleotides agree with TRBD2. This CDR3 has 15 residues. Germline values: CDR1 SGDLS, CDR2 YYNGEE. This CDR3 reads CASRVATSWNNEQFF. DNA for the CDR3: TGTGCCAGCAGAGTAGCGACTAGCTGGAACAATGAGCAGTTCTTC.

The chain couples TRBV29-1 to TRBJ2-7; TRBD1 is a possible D gene (6 bases). CDR3 length: 13 amino acids. Between the trimmed V and J ends, which lost 8 bases and 5 bases, there was a span of 19 bases. Germline lookup yields CDR1 SQVTM and CDR2 ANQGSEA. CDR3 residues: CSLTGTSGHEQYF. CDR3 in DNA: TGCAGCCTTACAGGGACGAGCGGCCACGAGCAGTACTTC.

This clonotype showed up many times. This rearrangement joins TRBV7-2 to TRBJ2-3; 11 nucleotides match TRBD2. Germline V gene sequence: CDR1 SGHTA, CDR2 FQGNSA. CDR3 size: 15 residues. V shed 1 base, J shed 7 bases, and the junction held 4 bases outside the gene matches. Written as DNA, the CDR3 is TGTGCCAGCAGCTTAGTAGCGGGGGGGGGGAATACGCAGTATTTT. Encoded protein: CASSLVAGGGNTQYF.

This clonotype was picked up one time. Likely a read error: the CDR3 ends without its conserved phenylalanine or tryptophan. The V and J genes are TRBV12-3 or TRBV12-4 and TRBJ2-5, with TRBD2 matching 10 bases. The CDR3 contains 17 residues. CDR3 sequence: CDSSRRLAGLLQETQYL. The CDR3 bases are TGTGACAGCAGTCGACGACTAGCGGGCCTCCTCCAAGAGACCCAGTACCTC.

Remarks on this clonotype: The junction shows a germline mismatch at one end, possibly a read error. This chain uses TRBV6-1 with TRBJ1-5; TRBD1 aligns across 8 bases. In germline, CDR1 is MNHNS, CDR2 SASEGT. The CDR3 covers 16 residues. CDR3 coding DNA: TGTGCCAGCAGTGAAGTGGACAGGGAGCAAGATCATCCCCAGCATTTT. This codes for CASSEVDREQDHPQHF.

This chain links TRBV11-2 with TRBJ1-2; the D gene is possibly TRBD1 (6 bases). Per germline, CDR1 SGHAT and CDR2 FQNNGV. V lost 5 bases and J lost 4, with 17 bases in between. The CDR3 is made up of 15 amino acids. CDR3 amino acids: CASSPPQGGFYGYTF. The CDR3 DNA follows: TGTGCCAGCAGCCCCCCACAAGGGGGTTTCTATGGCTACACCTTC. Full variable domain (rest looked up from reference TRBV11-2 and TRBJ1-2): EAGVAQSPRYKIIEKRQSVAFWCNPISGHATLYWYQQILGQGPKLLIQFQNNGVVDDSQLPKDRFSAERLKGVDSTLKIQPAKLEDSAVYLCASSPPQGGFYGYTFGSGTRLTVV.

On this clonotype itself: This may stem from a read error, because a much larger clone lies one nucleotide away. The gene calls are TRBV6-1 and TRBJ2-1, with unresolved D. The CDR3 consists of 14 residues. Germline CDR1 MNHNS, CDR2 SASEGT. The DNA for the CDR3 is TGTGCCAGCATTAGAAGCTACGACATTAATGAGCAGCTCTTC. It specifies CASIRSYDINEQLF.

The rearrangement joins TRBV5-1 to TRBJ2-7; TRBD2 matches 7 bases. The CDR3 runs 14 residues. Germline CDR1 and CDR2: SGHRS and YFSETQ. Trimming took 3 bases from V and 0 from J; bases not matched to a gene: 3. The CDR3 nucleotides are TGCGCCAGCAGCTCGGGAGGATGCTCCTACGAGCAGTACTTC. Amino acids: CASSSGGCSYEQYF.

There are many counts of this clonotype. The J gene is TRBJ1-5, the V gene TRBV10-3; no definite D call. The CDR3 has 12 residues. The germline V gene has CDR1 ENHRY and CDR2 SYGVKD. Deletions cut 3 bases from V and 7 bases from J, with 7 bases between. The CDR3 nucleotides read TGTGCCATCAGTGAAGGAAACCAGCCCCAGCATTTT. Its translation is CAISEGNQPQHF.

Worth noting for this clonotype: A much larger clone is a single base away; this may be a read error. The CDR3 does not end in the conserved phenylalanine or tryptophan, so this is likely a read error. This chain connects TRBV5-6 to TRBJ1-6, with a possible D match to TRBD1 (5 bases). Germline lookup yields CDR1 SGHDT and CDR2 YYEEEE. There are 16 residues in the CDR3. V was shortened by 5 bases and J by 0 bases, with 12 bases between the two germline ends. CDR3 sequence (DNA): TGTGCCAGCAGACTGGGACCTAGCTCCTATAATTCACCCCTCCACCTT. Translated, it gives CASRLGPSSYNSPLHL.

On this clonotype: The junction differs from germline at one of its ends, possibly a read error. CDR3 sequence reads: CANSYQRGQETQYF. DNA for the CDR3: TGTGCCAACAGTTACCAAAGGGGCCAAGAAACCCAGTACTTC. V gene TRBV6-5 combines with J gene TRBJ2-5, with TRBD1 as a possible D gene (5 bases). Germline CDR1 is MNHEY and CDR2 is SVGAGI. The CDR3 runs to 14 residues.

For this clonotype: An end of the junction does not agree with germline; a read error may underlie this. This sequence joins TRBV11-2 and TRBJ2-7; D might be TRBD1 or TRBD2, each matching 5 bases. This CDR3 region has 13 residues. Germline V gene data show CDR1 as SGHAT and CDR2 as FQNNGV. CDR3 DNA sequence: TGTGCCAACAGCTCTAGCAGGGCAGGTGAGCAGTACTTC. Encoded protein: CANSSSRAGEQYF.

This clonotype has ten or more counts. The V and J genes are TRBV4-2 and TRBJ1-2; 9 nucleotides agree with TRBD1. Germline assignment: CDR1 LGHNA and CDR2 YNFKEQ. The CDR3 covers 17 residues. J gave up 6 bases and V 0 bases, and 11 bases lay outside the gene matches. CDR3 DNA: TGTGCCAGCAGCCAAGAGTGGGGGCCCACAGGGGGCCATGGCTACACCTTC. Protein sequence: CASSQEWGPTGGHGYTF.

Many counts were recorded for this clonotype. The chain has TRBV6-2 or TRBV6-3 and TRBJ2-7; 14 bases line up with TRBD2. The CDR3 length is 20 residues. J lost 2 bases, V lost 0 bases, and 12 bases had no gene match. Germline CDR1 reads MNHEY; CDR2 reads SVGEGT. The CDR3 coding sequence is TGTGCCAGCAGTTACTCCACGAAGGGACTAGCGGGAGACTGGCCCTACGAGCAGTACTTC. It specifies CASSYSTKGLAGDWPYEQYF.

This clonotype was found once. The germline gene is not matched at one end of the junction; a read error may be the cause. The chain has TRBV6-1 and TRBJ1-5; D may be TRBD2 (5 bases). The J call may be faulty, since TRBJ2-3 better matches the DNA end. The CDR3 has 15 amino acids. Per germline, CDR1 MNHNS and CDR2 SASEGT. CDR3 loop: CVSSERGLGYQPQYF. CDR3 nucleotide sequence: TGTGTCAGCAGTGAACGGGGTCTTGGCTATCAGCCCCAGTATTTT.

This clonotype was observed at least ten times. The CDR3 nucleotides are TGTGCCAGCAGTTACGCTGGGGATACGCAGTATTTT. It is translated as CASSYAGDTQYF. The chain has TRBV6-6 and TRBJ2-3; D gene uncertain. Germline V gene data show CDR1 as MNHNY and CDR2 as SVGAGI (reference sequence). The V end lost 2 bases, the J end lost 6 bases, and 6 bases lay between the germline ends. The CDR3 runs 12 residues.

The V and J genes are TRBV5-5 and TRBJ2-3; TRBD1 matches 9 bases. Germline-derived CDR1 and CDR2 are SGHKS and YYEKEE (reference sequence). There are 17 residues in the CDR3. Trimming took 6 bases from V and 0 from J; bases not matched to a gene: 11. The chain's CDR3 is CASNPEGGQGSTDTQYF. The CDR3 DNA is TGTGCCAGCAACCCCGAGGGGGGACAGGGAAGCACAGATACGCAGTATTTT.

This clonotype was recorded once. Sequence at one end of the junction differs from germline and may be a read error. The chain's CDR3 is CNADGHRDSNEQFF. In DNA, the CDR3 is TGCAATGCTGACGGCCACCGGGACAGCAATGAGCAGTTCTTC. This chain uses TRBV20-1 with TRBJ2-1; 7 nucleotides match TRBD1. The CDR3 extends over 14 amino acids. Looked up from germline, CDR1 is DFQATT and CDR2 is SNEGSKA (reference sequence).

For this clonotype: Given a much more abundant clone one base away, this may be a read error. DNA of the CDR3: TGTGCCAACAGTCCGACGGGGGGTAGATACACTGAAGCTTTCTTT. Protein product: CANSPTGGRYTEAFF. The V call is TRBV6-5, the J call TRBJ1-1; D possibly corresponds to TRBD1 (5 bases). The CDR3 consists of 15 residues. Germline CDR1 reads MNHEY; CDR2 reads SVGAGI.

This clonotype occurred many times. V usage is TRBV6-5 and J usage is TRBJ1-6; no definite D call. The CDR3 loop spans 18 amino acids. V lost 2 bases, J lost 0 bases, and 14 bases lay in between. Germline loops: CDR1 MNHEY, CDR2 SVGAGI. This CDR3 reads CASSYERRRSSYNSPLHF. CDR3 coding DNA: TGTGCCAGCAGTTACGAGAGGAGACGAAGCTCCTATAATTCACCCCTCCACTTT.

This clonotype was seen ten or more times. This sequence joins TRBV6-1 and TRBJ2-1; TRBD1 aligns across 8 bases. Germline CDR1 reads MNHNS; CDR2 reads SASEGT. The CDR3 loop spans 19 amino acids. J gave up 0 bases and V 4 bases, and 14 bases lay outside the gene matches. The CDR3 spells CASSGGGTGRSSSYNEQFF. The CDR3 DNA is TGTGCCAGCAGTGGTGGAGGGACAGGCCGCTCGAGCTCCTACAATGAGCAGTTCTTC.

Note on this clonotype: Germline and junction disagree at one end, which may indicate a read error. The chain uses TRBV11-2 and TRBJ2-7, with a weak D call TRBD2 (5 bases). The length of the CDR3 is 13 residues. CDR1 and CDR2 (germline): SGHAT, FQNNGV. The CDR3 spells CANSFRLAEEQYF. DNA for the CDR3: TGTGCCAACAGCTTTCGGCTAGCCGAGGAACAGTACTTC.

The rearrangement joins TRBV7-9 to TRBJ2-3; possibly TRBD1 for D (6 bases). Germline values: CDR1 SEHNR, CDR2 FQNEAQ (reference sequence). The V gene lost 4 bases and the J gene lost 2 bases, with 19 bases spanning the gap. The CDR3 contains 17 residues. The CDR3 coding sequence is TGTGCCAGCAGCTCCCACGCCCCCGGGACATCCACAGATACGCAGTATTTT. Its protein product is CASSSHAPGTSTDTQYF.